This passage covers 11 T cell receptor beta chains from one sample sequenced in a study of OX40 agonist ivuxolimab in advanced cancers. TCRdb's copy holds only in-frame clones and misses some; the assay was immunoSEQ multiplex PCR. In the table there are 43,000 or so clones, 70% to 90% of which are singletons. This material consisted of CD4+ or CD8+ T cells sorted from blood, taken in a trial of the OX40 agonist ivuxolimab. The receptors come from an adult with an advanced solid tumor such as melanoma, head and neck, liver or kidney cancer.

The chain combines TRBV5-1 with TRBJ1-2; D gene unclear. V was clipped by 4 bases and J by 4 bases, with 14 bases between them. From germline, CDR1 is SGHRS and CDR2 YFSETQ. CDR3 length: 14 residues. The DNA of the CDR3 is TGCGCCAGCAGCCCCATCCCCGGAACCTATGGCTACACCTTC. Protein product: CASSPIPGTYGYTF.

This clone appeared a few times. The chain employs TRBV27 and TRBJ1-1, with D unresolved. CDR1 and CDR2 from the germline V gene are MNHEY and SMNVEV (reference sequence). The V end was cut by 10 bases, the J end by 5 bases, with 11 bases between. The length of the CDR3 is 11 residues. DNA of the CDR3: TGTGCCACCCGAAGAGGTACTGAAGCTTTCTTT. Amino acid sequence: CATRRGTEAFF.

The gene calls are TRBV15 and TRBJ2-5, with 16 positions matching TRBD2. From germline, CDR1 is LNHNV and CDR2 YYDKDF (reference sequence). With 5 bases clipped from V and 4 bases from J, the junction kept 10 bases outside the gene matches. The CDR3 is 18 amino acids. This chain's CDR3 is CATSAQGLAGGRGETQYF. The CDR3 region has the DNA TGTGCCACCAGCGCCCAGGGACTAGCGGGGGGGCGGGGAGAGACCCAGTACTTC.

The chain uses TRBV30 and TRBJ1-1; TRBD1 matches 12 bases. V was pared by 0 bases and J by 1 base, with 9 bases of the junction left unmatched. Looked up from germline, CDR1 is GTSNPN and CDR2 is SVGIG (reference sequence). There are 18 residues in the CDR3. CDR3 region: CAWSVIGDRGLTNTEAFF. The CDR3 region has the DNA TGTGCCTGGAGTGTAATCGGGGACAGGGGGCTTACGAACACTGAAGCTTTCTTT. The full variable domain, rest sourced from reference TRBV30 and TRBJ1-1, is SQTIHQWPATLVQPVGSPLSLECTVEGTSNPNLYWYRQAAGRGLQLLFYSVGIGQISSEVPQNLSASRPQDRQFILSSKKLLLSDSGFYLCAWSVIGDRGLTNTEAFFGQGTRLTVV.

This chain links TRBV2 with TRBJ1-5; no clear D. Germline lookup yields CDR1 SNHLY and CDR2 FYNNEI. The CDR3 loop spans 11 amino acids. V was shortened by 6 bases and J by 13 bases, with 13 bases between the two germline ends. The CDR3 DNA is TGTGCCAGCAGCTCGGGCCTCTTACAGCATTTT. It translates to CASSSGLLQHF.

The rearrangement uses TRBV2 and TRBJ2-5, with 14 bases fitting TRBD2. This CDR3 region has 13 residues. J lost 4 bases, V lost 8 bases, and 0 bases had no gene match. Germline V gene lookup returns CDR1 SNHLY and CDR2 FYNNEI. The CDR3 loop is CASGTSGGETQYF. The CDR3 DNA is TGTGCCAGCGGGACTAGCGGGGGAGAGACCCAGTACTTC. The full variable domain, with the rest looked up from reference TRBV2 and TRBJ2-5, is EPEVTQTPSHQVTQMGQEVILRCVPISNHLYFYWYRQILGQKVEFLVSFYNNEISEKSEIFDDQFSVERPDGSNFTLKIRSTKLEDSAMYFCASGTSGGETQYFGPGTRLLVL.

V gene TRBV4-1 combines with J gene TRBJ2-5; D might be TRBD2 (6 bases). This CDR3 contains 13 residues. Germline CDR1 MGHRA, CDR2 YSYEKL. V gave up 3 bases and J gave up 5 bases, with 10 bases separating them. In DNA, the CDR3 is TGCGCCAGCAGCCAGACCCGGGGGGAGACCCAGTACTTC. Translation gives CASSQTRGETQYF.

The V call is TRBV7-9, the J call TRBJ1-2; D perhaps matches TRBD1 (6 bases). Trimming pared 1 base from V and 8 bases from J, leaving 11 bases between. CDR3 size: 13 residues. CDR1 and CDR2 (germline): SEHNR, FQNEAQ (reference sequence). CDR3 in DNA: TGTGCCAGCAGCTTAGTACAGGGCTACGGCTACACCTTC. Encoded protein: CASSLVQGYGYTF.

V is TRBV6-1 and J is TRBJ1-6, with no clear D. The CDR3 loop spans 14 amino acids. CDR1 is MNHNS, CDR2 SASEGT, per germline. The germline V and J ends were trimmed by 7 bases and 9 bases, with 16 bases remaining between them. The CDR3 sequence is CASMLGGGGSPLHF. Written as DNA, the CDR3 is TGTGCCAGCATGCTAGGTGGTGGCGGTTCACCCCTCCACTTT.

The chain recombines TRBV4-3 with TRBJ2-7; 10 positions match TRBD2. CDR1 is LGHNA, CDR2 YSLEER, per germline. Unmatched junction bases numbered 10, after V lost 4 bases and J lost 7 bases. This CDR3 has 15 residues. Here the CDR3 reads CASSPRTSGNWEQYF. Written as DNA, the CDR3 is TGCGCCAGCAGCCCTCGGACTAGCGGTAACTGGGAGCAGTACTTC.

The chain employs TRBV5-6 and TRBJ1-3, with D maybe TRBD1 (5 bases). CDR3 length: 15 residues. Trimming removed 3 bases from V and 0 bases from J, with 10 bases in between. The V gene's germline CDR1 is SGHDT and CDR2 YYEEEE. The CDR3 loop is CASSSGRRSGNTIYF. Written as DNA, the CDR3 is TGTGCCAGCAGCTCGGGACGGCGCTCTGGAAACACCATATATTTT.